The 27 T cell receptor beta chains below all came from one sample that was sequenced in a study of OX40 agonist ivuxolimab in advanced cancers. Sequencing was performed with immunoSEQ multiplex PCR; in TCRdb, only in-frame clones are kept and a portion is missing. The data contain approximately 46,000 clones, approximately 71% of them seen just once; the ten biggest clones take up roughly 2.7%. Specimen: CD4+ or CD8+ T cells sorted from blood, collected in a trial of the OX40 agonist ivuxolimab. These receptors were collected from an adult with an advanced solid tumor such as melanoma, head and neck, liver or kidney cancer.

Remarks on this clone: One junction end does not reproduce the germline sequence, and a read error may be involved. The chain uses TRBV6-5 and TRBJ2-7, with unresolved D. The length of the CDR3 is 14 residues. Per the germline V gene, CDR1 is MNHEY and CDR2 is SVGAGI. DNA of the CDR3: TGTGCCATCAGTGAGTCGTGGTTAAGGAGTCGGCAGTACTTC. It codes for CAISESWLRSRQYF.

The J gene is TRBJ2-3, the V gene TRBV6-1; 15 bases line up with TRBD2. There are 17 residues in the CDR3. The V segment lost 2 bases and the J segment 5 bases; nucleotides outside the gene matches: 5. CDR1 and CDR2 from the germline V gene are MNHNS and SASEGT. The CDR3 region has the DNA TGTGCCAGCAGTGAAAGGACTAGCGGGAGGGGAGGAGATACGCAGTATTTT. This encodes CASSERTSGRGGDTQYF.

The V call is TRBV7-2, the J call TRBJ1-4; tentative D call: TRBD1 (5 bases). Germline values: CDR1 SGHTA, CDR2 FQGNSA. Trimming pared 3 bases from V and 3 bases from J, leaving 8 bases between. The CDR3 has 14 residues. CDR3 DNA: TGTGCCAGCAGCTTGGGGGAGGCTAATGAAAAACTGTTTTTT. Protein sequence: CASSLGEANEKLFF.

The CDR3 spells CASSLVTGSSGYTF. Here the CDR3 DNA reads TGCGCCAGCAGCTTGGTTACAGGGTCGAGTGGCTACACCTTC. V usage is TRBV5-1 and J usage is TRBJ1-2; TRBD1 might be the D (6 bases). Trimming took off 0 bases at V and 7 bases at J, with 13 bases between the two ends. Germline assignment: CDR1 SGHRS and CDR2 YFSETQ. This CDR3 is 14 amino acids long.

This chain joins TRBV2 and TRBJ2-7; D remains unclear. Trimming cost V 6 bases and J 0 bases, with 18 bases left between them. The CDR3 runs 16 residues. Germline CDR1 is SNHLY and CDR2 is FYNNEI. The DNA for the CDR3 is TGTGCCAGCAGGGCCGGGTGGGTTACACACTCCTACGAGCAGTACTTC. Amino acids: CASRAGWVTHSYEQYF. The full variable domain, its missing parts supplied by reference TRBV2 and TRBJ2-7, is EPEVTQTPSHQVTQMGQEVILRCVPISNHLYFYWYRQILGQKVEFLVSFYNNEISEKSEIFDDQFSVERPDGSNFTLKIRSTKLEDSAMYFCASRAGWVTHSYEQYFGPGTRLTVT.

The chain is built from TRBV6-6 and TRBJ1-1; D remains ambiguous. The V end was cut by 7 bases, the J end by 0 bases, with 12 bases between. CDR1 and CDR2 from the germline V gene are MNHNY and SVGAGI (reference sequence). The CDR3 totals 14 residues. This CDR3 reads CASTSGSVNTEAFF. The DNA of the CDR3 is TGTGCCAGCACTTCAGGATCGGTGAACACTGAAGCTTTCTTT.

The rearrangement links TRBV6-1 to TRBJ1-1, with D perhaps TRBD1 (6 bases). CDR1 is MNHNS and CDR2 is SASEGT in the germline V gene. The CDR3 is 14 amino acids. Trimming took 3 bases from V and 8 from J, leaving 16 bases between them. The CDR3 coding sequence is TGTGCCAGCAGTGAGGGGGGGGCCCCCGTGGAAGCTTTCTTT. Translating it yields CASSEGGAPVEAFF.

The V and J genes are TRBV21-1 and TRBJ2-5; the listed D gene, TRBD2, was not tested against the DNA. TRBV21-1 is an annotated pseudogene. The CDR3 is 15 residues long. CDR3 in amino acids: CASSKSGRSQETQYF. The CDR3 coding sequence is TGTGCCAGCAGCAAAAGCGGGAGATCCCAAGAGACCCAGTACTTC.

The rearrangement joins TRBV6-5 to TRBJ1-2, with 11 nucleotides matching TRBD1. The CDR3 spans 12 residues. The J segment lost 8 bases and the V segment lost 6 bases, leaving 2 bases of the junction unmatched. The germline V gene has CDR1 MNHEY and CDR2 SVGAGI. CDR3 in DNA: TGTGCCAGCAGGGGACAGGGGGACGGCTACACCTTC. Translating gives CASRGQGDGYTF.

The V gene is TRBV11-2, the J gene TRBJ2-7; 11 nucleotides match TRBD1. The junction had 8 bases not matched to a gene; V was cut back by 6 bases and J by 1 base. Germline CDR1 is SGHAT and CDR2 is FQNNGV. The CDR3 covers 16 residues. The CDR3 DNA reads TGTGCCAGCAGAAAACTCGGGACAGGGGGATCCTACGAGCAGTACTTC. This gives the protein CASRKLGTGGSYEQYF.

The V and J genes are TRBV5-6 and TRBJ2-1; TRBD2 aligns across 9 bases. The CDR3 runs to 14 residues. V shed 7 bases and J 0 bases; nucleotides not matched to a gene: 2. Per germline, CDR1 SGHDT and CDR2 YYEEEE. The CDR3 loop reads CASLSGSSYNEQFF. For the CDR3, the DNA is TGTGCCAGCCTTAGCGGGAGCTCCTACAATGAGCAGTTCTTC. Full variable domain (rest looked up from reference TRBV5-6 and TRBJ2-1): DAGVTQSPTHLIKTRGQQVTLRCSPKSGHDTVSWYQQALGQGPQFIFQYYEEEERQRGNFPDRFSGHQFPNYSSELNVNALLLGDSALYLCASLSGSSYNEQFFGPGTRLTVL.

CDR3 loop: CASSSLSGKRGEQYF. The CDR3, as DNA: TGTGCCAGCAGCTCCCTCAGCGGGAAGAGGGGGGAGCAGTACTTC. J is TRBJ2-7 and V is TRBV11-2; the D gene is possibly TRBD2 (7 bases). The germline CDR1 and CDR2 sequences are SGHAT and FQNNGV. V was cut by 4 bases and J by 7 bases, with 20 bases left in between. The CDR3 length is 15 residues.

This clone was counted only a few times. This sequence joins TRBV5-6 and TRBJ1-1; 7 positions agree with TRBD1. Germline loops: CDR1 SGHDT, CDR2 YYEEEE. Germline trimming cut 5 bases from V and 4 bases from J; bases unmatched to any gene: 5. The CDR3 consists of 13 residues. CDR3 bases: TGTGCCAGCAGGCGACAGGGAGGCACTGAAGCTTTCTTT. Translated: CASRRQGGTEAFF.

V is TRBV18 and J is TRBJ1-3; 8 nucleotides match TRBD1. This CDR3 is 19 amino acids long. CDR1 and CDR2 from the germline V gene are KGHSH and LQKENI. J lost 0 bases, V lost 3 bases, and 13 bases had no gene match. The CDR3 DNA sequence: TGTGCCAGCTCACCGCGTGAGCCCGCAGGGGGCCACTCTGGAAACACCATATATTTT. This encodes CASSPREPAGGHSGNTIYF.

The chain couples TRBV10-3 to TRBJ2-2; 8 nucleotides match TRBD2. There are 14 residues in the CDR3. CDR1 and CDR2 from the germline V gene are ENHRY and SYGVKD. The trim removed 6 bases at V and 5 bases at J, leaving 5 bases unmatched. In nucleotides, the CDR3 is TGTGCCATCAGCAAGCGGGAGACGACCGGGGAGCTGTTTTTT. Protein product: CAISKRETTGELFF.

This clone appeared once. This chain connects TRBV11-2 to TRBJ2-1, with 8 bases fitting TRBD2. This CDR3 region has 16 residues. Trimming cost V 1 base and J 10 bases; bases outside gene matches: 12. The germline CDR1 and CDR2 sequences are SGHAT and FQNNGV. The CDR3 reads CASSLGPREGRREQFF. CDR3 nucleotides: TGTGCCAGCAGCTTAGGTCCCCGGGAGGGCCGTAGAGAGCAGTTCTTC.

The chain has TRBV29-1 and TRBJ2-5; 9 bases fit TRBD2. From germline, CDR1 is SQVTM and CDR2 ANQGSEA. This CDR3 region has 12 residues. V lost 4 bases to trimming and J lost 5 bases; unmatched junction nucleotides: 2. CDR3 residues: CSVGTSGETQYF. DNA of the CDR3: TGCAGCGTTGGCACTAGCGGGGAGACCCAGTACTTC.

In DNA, the CDR3 is TGTGCCAGCAGCCCGGGGGCGGGAGGGCTCCCCTACGAGCAGTACTTC. Amino acid sequence: CASSPGAGGLPYEQYF. This chain joins TRBV7-3 and TRBJ2-5, with 9 bases lining up with TRBD2. Near its end, the DNA agrees better with TRBJ2-7, so the J call may be wrong. The CDR3 totals 16 residues. Germline CDR1 is SGHTA and CDR2 is FQGTGA.

V is TRBV18 and J is TRBJ1-3; D gene ambiguous. The germline V and J ends were trimmed by 0 bases and 2 bases, with 2 bases remaining between them. Germline CDR1 reads KGHSH; CDR2 reads LQKENI. The CDR3 is made up of 13 amino acids. CDR3 in amino acids: CASSPPAGNTIYF. CDR3 nucleotides: TGTGCCAGCTCACCACCGGCTGGAAACACCATATATTTT.

This clone came up once. The gene calls are TRBV28 and TRBJ2-5; TRBD1 agrees at 7 bases. The CDR3 sequence is 14 residues long. The V gene end was trimmed by 4 bases and the J gene end by 5 bases; junction bases not matched to a gene: 7. Looked up from germline, CDR1 is MDHEN and CDR2 is SYDVKM. CDR3 loop: CASSSPDRAETQYF. The DNA of the CDR3 is TGTGCCAGCAGTTCCCCTGACAGGGCTGAGACCCAGTACTTC. The variable domain in full, with the rest retrieved from reference TRBV28 and TRBJ2-5, is DVKVTQSSRYLVKRTGEKVFLECVQDMDHENMFWYRQDPGLGLRLIYFSYDVKMKEKGDIPEGYSVSREKKERFSLILESASTNQTSMYLCASSSPDRAETQYFGPGTRLLVL.

This rearrangement joins TRBV6-1 to TRBJ2-3; D may be TRBD1 (6 bases). Germline-derived CDR1 and CDR2 are MNHNS and SASEGT. V shed 5 bases and J shed 3 bases, with 9 bases lying between them. CDR3 length equals 13 residues. CDR3 DNA: TGTGCCAGCAGTTCCCAGGGGACAGATACGCAGTATTTT. Translated: CASSSQGTDTQYF.

CDR3 loop: CASTPAGLAGAIFYEQYF. The CDR3 region has the DNA TGTGCCAGCACACCCGCGGGACTAGCGGGAGCCATCTTCTACGAGCAGTACTTC. The V gene is TRBV28, the J gene TRBJ2-7, with TRBD2 matching over 14 bases. CDR3 size: 18 residues. After removal of 7 bases from V and 3 bases from J, the junction contained 14 bases not matched to a gene. Per the germline V gene, CDR1 is MDHEN and CDR2 is SYDVKM.

This clone appeared once. The J gene is TRBJ2-1, the V gene TRBV28, with 10 bases matching TRBD2. Trimming took 8 bases from V and 6 from J; bases not matched to a gene: 4. The CDR3 runs 13 residues. Germline V CDR1 and CDR2: MDHEN, SYDVKM. CDR3 sequence (DNA): TGTGCCAGCCGGACTAGCGGACCCAATGAGCAGTTCTTC. Its translation: CASRTSGPNEQFF.

This rearrangement joins TRBV6-1 to TRBJ2-1, with a tentative D call TRBD1 (6 bases). Germline V gene sequence: CDR1 MNHNS, CDR2 SASEGT. Trimming pared 4 bases from V and 1 base from J, leaving 23 bases between. This CDR3 comprises 19 residues. CDR3 in amino acids: CASSGTGRAVGGSYNEQFF. As DNA, the CDR3 is TGTGCCAGCAGTGGCACAGGGCGGGCCGTAGGGGGTTCCTACAATGAGCAGTTCTTC.

The chain carries TRBV11-2 and TRBJ1-3, with 8 nucleotides matching TRBD1. J lost 4 bases, V lost 5 bases, and 7 bases had no gene match. The CDR3 has 15 residues. From germline, CDR1 is SGHAT and CDR2 FQNNGV. CDR3: CASSQDRARGNTIYF. CDR3 DNA: TGTGCCAGCAGCCAGGACAGGGCACGAGGAAACACCATATATTTT.

The chain joins TRBV5-4 to TRBJ1-3; D unresolved. There are 13 residues in the CDR3. V was trimmed by 0 bases and J by 8 bases, leaving 9 bases between them. In germline, CDR1 is SGHNT, CDR2 YYREEE (reference sequence). The CDR3 loop reads CASSLGPQDTIYF. CDR3 sequence (DNA): TGTGCCAGCAGCTTGGGACCTCAGGACACCATATATTTT.

CDR3 loop: CASSVQGTLNTGELFF. The CDR3, as DNA: TGCGCCAGCAGTGTACAGGGTACCCTGAACACCGGGGAGCTGTTTTTT. The chain employs TRBV5-1 and TRBJ2-2; D might be TRBD1 (6 bases). The V end was cut by 5 bases, the J end by 1 base, with 15 bases between. The CDR3 is 16 residues long. Germline CDR1 reads SGHRS; CDR2 reads YFSETQ.